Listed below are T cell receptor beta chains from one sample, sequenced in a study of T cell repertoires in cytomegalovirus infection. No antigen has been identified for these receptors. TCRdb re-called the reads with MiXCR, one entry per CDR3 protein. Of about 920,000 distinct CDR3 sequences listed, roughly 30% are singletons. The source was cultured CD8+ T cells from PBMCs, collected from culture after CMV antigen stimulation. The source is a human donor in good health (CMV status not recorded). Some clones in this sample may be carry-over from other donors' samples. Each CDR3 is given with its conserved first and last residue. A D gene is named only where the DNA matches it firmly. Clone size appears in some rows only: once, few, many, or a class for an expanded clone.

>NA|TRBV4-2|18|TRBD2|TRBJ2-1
CASSLSAGTSGGHNEQFF
TGTGCCAGCAGCCTAAGCGCCGGGACTAGCGGGGGACACAATGAGCAGTTCTTC
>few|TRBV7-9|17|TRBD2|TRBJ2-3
CASSLALRGGLTDTQYF
TGTGCCAGCAGCTTAGCGTTGCGGGGGGGGCTTACAGATACGCAGTATTTT
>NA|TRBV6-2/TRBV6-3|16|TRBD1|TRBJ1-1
CASSRDRGVRNTEAFF
TGTGCCAGCAGCCGGGACAGGGGGGTACGAAACACTGAAGCTTTCTTT
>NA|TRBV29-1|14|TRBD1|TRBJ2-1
CSGGRTGKYNEQFF
TGCAGCGGAGGAAGGACAGGGAAATACAATGAGCAGTTCTTC
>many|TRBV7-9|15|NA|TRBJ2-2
CASSLNGAGTGELFF
TGTGCCAGCAGCTTAAATGGAGCGGGTACCGGGGAGCTGTTTTTT
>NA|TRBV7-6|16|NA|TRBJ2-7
CASSAPAAGAFYEQYF
TGTGCCAGCAGCGCCCCAGCGGCAGGGGCCTTCTACGAGCAGTACTTC
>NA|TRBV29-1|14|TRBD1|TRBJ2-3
CSVLAGQGTDTQYF
TGCAGCGTCCTGGCGGGACAGGGCACAGATACGCAGTATTTT
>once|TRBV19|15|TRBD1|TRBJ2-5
CASSIRGIRQETQYF
TGTGCCAGTAGTATCAGGGGGATACGACAAGAGACCCAGTACTTC
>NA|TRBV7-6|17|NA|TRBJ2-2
CASSSLSTAPNTGELFF
TGTGCCAGCAGCTCCCTCTCGACAGCCCCGAACACCGGGGAGCTGTTTTTT
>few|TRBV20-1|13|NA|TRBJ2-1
CSARAQPYNEQFF
TGCAGTGCTAGAGCACAACCCTACAATGAGCAGTTCTTC
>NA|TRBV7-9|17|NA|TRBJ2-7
CASSRPVGESLSYEQYF
TGTGCCAGCAGCCGTCCCGTGGGGGAAAGTCTCTCCTACGAGCAGTACTTC
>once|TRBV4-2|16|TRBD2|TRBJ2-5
CASSLPGGGGAETQYF
TGTGCCAGCAGCCTCCCCGGGGGCGGGGGGGCGGAGACCCAGTACTTC
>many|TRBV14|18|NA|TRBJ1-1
CASSQEDLPRTLNTEAFF
TGTGCCAGCAGCCAAGAGGACCTCCCTCGCACCTTGAACACTGAAGCTTTCTTT
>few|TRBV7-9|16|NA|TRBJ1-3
CASSFWVGDHGNTIYF
TGTGCCAGCAGCTTTTGGGTGGGGGACCATGGAAACACCATATATTTT
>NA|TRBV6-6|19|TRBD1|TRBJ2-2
CASSYPRQGSFANTGELFF
TGTGCCAGCAGTTACCCTCGACAGGGTTCGTTCGCGAACACCGGGGAGCTGTTTTTT
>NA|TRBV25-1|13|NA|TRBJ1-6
CASTGGGATPLHF
TGTGCCAGCACAGGAGGGGGGGCAACACCCCTCCACTTT
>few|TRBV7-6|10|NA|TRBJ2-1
CAGGDNEQFF
TGTGCCGGCGGTGACAATGAGCAGTTCTTC
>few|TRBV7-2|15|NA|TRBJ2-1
CASSLTTSEGDEQFF
TGTGCCAGCAGCTTGACTACCTCGGAGGGGGATGAGCAGTTCTTC
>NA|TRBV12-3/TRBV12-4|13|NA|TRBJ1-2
CASSLTTLYGYTF
TGTGCCAGCAGTTTAACAACCCTTTATGGCTACACCTTC
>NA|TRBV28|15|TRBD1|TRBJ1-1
CASSHRTGVNTEAFF
TGTGCCAGCAGCCACCGGACAGGGGTGAACACTGAAGCTTTCTTT
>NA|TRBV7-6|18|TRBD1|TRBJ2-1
CASSYGPYGDRAYNEQFF
TGTGCCAGCAGCTATGGCCCTTACGGGGACAGAGCCTACAATGAGCAGTTCTTC
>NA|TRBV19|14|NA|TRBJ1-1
CASSIPGFNTEAFF
TGTGCCAGTAGTATTCCCGGGTTCAACACTGAAGCTTTCTTT
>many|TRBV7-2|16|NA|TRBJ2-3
CASSPIGGGAIDTQYF
TGTGCCAGCAGCCCAATTGGGGGCGGGGCGATAGATACGCAGTATTTT
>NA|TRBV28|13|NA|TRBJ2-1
CASSRTEKNEQFF
TGTGCCAGCAGCCGGACAGAGAAAAATGAGCAGTTCTTC
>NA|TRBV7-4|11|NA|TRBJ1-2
CVSSPVGGYTF
TGTGTCAGCAGCCCAGTAGGTGGCTACACCTTC
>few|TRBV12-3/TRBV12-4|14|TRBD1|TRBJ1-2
CASSSGTVIYGYTF
TGTGCCAGCAGCTCCGGGACAGTAATATATGGCTACACCTTC
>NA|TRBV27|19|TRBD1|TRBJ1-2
CASSLTPGAGGLLGYGYTF
TGTGCCAGCAGCCTTACACCCGGGGCAGGGGGATTGTTAGGGTATGGCTACACCTTC
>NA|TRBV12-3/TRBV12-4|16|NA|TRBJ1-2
CASSFRESVLGYGYTF
TGTGCCAGCAGTTTTCGAGAGTCGGTGCTGGGCTATGGCTACACCTTC
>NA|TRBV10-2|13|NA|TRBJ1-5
CASTAGYNQPQHF
TGCGCCAGCACGGCAGGTTACAATCAGCCCCAGCATTTT
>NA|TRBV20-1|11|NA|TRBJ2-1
CSVPFYNEQFF
TGCAGTGTCCCTTTTTACAATGAGCAGTTCTTC
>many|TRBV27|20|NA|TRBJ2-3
CASSFTAGHPTPNSTDTQYF
TGTGCCAGCAGTTTTACCGCGGGACACCCAACCCCAAATAGCACAGATACGCAGTATTTT
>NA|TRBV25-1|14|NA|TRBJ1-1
CASSQGRRNTEAFF
TGTGCCAGCAGTCAAGGACGGAGGAACACTGAAGCTTTCTTT
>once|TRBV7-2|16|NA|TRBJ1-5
CVSSPLKGGGNQPQHF
TGTGTCAGCAGCCCTCTGAAGGGCGGAGGCAATCAGCCCCAGCATTTT
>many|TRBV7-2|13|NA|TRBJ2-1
CASSRDVYNEQFF
TGTGCCAGCAGTCGGGACGTCTACAATGAGCAGTTCTTC